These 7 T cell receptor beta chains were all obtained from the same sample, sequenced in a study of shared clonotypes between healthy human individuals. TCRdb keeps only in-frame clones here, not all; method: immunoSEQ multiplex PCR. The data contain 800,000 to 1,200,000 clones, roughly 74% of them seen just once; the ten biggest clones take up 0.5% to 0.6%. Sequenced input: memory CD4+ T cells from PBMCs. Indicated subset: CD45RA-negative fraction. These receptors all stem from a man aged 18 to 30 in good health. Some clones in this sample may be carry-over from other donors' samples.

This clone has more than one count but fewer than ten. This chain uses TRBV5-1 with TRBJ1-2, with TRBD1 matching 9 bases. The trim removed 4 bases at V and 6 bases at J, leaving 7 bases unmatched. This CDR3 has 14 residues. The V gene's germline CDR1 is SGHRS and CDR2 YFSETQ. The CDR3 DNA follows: TGCGCCAGCAGCCGGAGGGGACAGGGCCATGGCTACACCTTC. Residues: CASSRRGQGHGYTF.

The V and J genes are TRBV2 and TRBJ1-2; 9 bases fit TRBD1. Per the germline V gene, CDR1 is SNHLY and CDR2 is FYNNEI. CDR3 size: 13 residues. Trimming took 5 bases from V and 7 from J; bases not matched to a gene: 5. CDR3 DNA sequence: TGTGCCAGCAGTCAAACAGGGGGCTTTGGCTACACCTTC. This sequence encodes CASSQTGGFGYTF. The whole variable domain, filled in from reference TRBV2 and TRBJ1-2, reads EPEVTQTPSHQVTQMGQEVILRCVPISNHLYFYWYRQILGQKVEFLVSFYNNEISEKSEIFDDQFSVERPDGSNFTLKIRSTKLEDSAMYFCASSQTGGFGYTFGSGTRLTVV.

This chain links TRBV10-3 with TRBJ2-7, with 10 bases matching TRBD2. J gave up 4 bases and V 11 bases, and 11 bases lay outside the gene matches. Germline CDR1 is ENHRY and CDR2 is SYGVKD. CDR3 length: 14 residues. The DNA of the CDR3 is TGTGCCGCCGGCCCAGCTAGCGGGAGTTACGAGCAGTACTTC. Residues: CAAGPASGSYEQYF.

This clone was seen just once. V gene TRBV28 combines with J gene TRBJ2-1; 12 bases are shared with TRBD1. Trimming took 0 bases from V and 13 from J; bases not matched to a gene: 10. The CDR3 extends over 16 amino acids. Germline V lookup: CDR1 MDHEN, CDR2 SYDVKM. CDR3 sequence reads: CASSLWGTGGPQPQFF. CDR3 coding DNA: TGTGCCAGCAGTTTATGGGGGACAGGGGGCCCTCAACCCCAGTTCTTC. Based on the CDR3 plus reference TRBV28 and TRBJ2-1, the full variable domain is DVKVTQSSRYLVKRTGEKVFLECVQDMDHENMFWYRQDPGLGLRLIYFSYDVKMKEKGDIPEGYSVSREKKERFSLILESASTNQTSMYLCASSLWGTGGPQPQFFGPGTRLTVL.

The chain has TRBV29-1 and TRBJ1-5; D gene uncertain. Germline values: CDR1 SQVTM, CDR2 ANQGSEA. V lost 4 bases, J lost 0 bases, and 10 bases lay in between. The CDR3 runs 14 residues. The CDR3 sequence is CSVGEEYSNQPQHF. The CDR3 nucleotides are TGCAGCGTTGGAGAAGAATATAGCAATCAGCCCCAGCATTTT.

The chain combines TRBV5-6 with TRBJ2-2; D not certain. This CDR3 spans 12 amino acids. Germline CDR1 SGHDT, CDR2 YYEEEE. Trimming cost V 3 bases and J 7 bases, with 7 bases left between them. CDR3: CASSSLGGELFF. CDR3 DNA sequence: TGTGCCAGCAGCTCCTTAGGCGGGGAGCTGTTTTTT.

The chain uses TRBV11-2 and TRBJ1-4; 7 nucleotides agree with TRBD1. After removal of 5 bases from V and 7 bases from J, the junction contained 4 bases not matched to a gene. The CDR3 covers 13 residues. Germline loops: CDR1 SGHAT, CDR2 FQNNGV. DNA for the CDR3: TGTGCCAGCAGCCCGGGACAGACTGAAAAACTGTTTTTT. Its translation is CASSPGQTEKLFF.